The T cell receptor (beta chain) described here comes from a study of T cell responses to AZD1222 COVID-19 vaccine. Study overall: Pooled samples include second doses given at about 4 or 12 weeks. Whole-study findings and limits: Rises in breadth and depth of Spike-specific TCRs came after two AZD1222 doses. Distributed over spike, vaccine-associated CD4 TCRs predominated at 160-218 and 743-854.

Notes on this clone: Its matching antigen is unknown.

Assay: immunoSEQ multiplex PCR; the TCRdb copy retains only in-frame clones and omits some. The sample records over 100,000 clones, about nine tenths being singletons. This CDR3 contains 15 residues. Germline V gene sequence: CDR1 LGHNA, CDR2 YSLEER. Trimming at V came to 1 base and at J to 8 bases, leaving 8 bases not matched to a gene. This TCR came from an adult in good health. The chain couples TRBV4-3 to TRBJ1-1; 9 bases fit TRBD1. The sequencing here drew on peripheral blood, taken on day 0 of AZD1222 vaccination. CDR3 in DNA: TGCGCCAGCAGCCAAGTTGGGACAGGGCGGGGAGAAGCTTTCTTT. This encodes CASSQVGTGRGEAFF.